One and the same sample provided the 18 T cell receptor beta chains below, sequenced in a study of blood T cell repertoires in COVID-19. TCRdb's copy holds only in-frame clones and misses some; the assay was immunoSEQ multiplex PCR. The sample has fewer than 450,000 clones; 88% are singletons. Sequences were obtained from peripheral blood. The receptors were sampled from a woman aged 70-85 years with COVID-19, enrolled during active disease.

The chain uses TRBV3-1 (or the pseudogene TRBV3-2) and TRBJ1-1; D is perhaps TRBD1 (5 bases). CDR3 length equals 11 residues. V lost 5 bases and J 10 bases, leaving 11 bases between the germline ends. Germline V gene sequence: CDR1 LGHDT, CDR2 YNNKEL (reference sequence). The CDR3 DNA reads TGTGCCAGCAGCGGGGGGGGTTTAGCTTTCTTT. It specifies CASSGGGLAFF.

Comment on this clone: This sample also contains other DNA sequences that code for the same CDR3. The rearrangement joins TRBV6-5 to TRBJ1-5; 9 bases fit TRBD1. Germline trimming cut 7 bases from V and 7 bases from J; bases unmatched to any gene: 5. Germline CDR1 reads MNHEY; CDR2 reads SVGAGI. The CDR3 is 13 amino acids. The CDR3: CASTGQGYQPQHF. CDR3 nucleotide sequence: TGTGCCAGCACAGGACAGGGGTACCAGCCCCAGCATTTT.

The chain recombines TRBV19 with TRBJ2-7; 10 nucleotides align to TRBD2. CDR1 and CDR2 from the germline V gene are LNHDA and SQIVND (reference sequence). The CDR3 covers 15 residues. V dropped 5 bases and J dropped 4; count of bases not matched to a gene: 8. CDR3 nucleotide sequence: TGTGCCAGTAGTCCTCCGAGCGGGGGGGCTTACGAGCAGTACTTC. Protein product: CASSPPSGGAYEQYF. The whole variable domain, filled in from reference TRBV19 and TRBJ2-7, reads DGGITQSPKYLFRKEGQNVTLSCEQNLNHDAMYWYRQDPGQGLRLIYYSQIVNDFQKGDIAEGYSVSREKKESFPLTVTSAQKNPTAFYLCASSPPSGGAYEQYFGPGTRLTVT.

This rearrangement joins TRBV2 to TRBJ1-4; D is possibly TRBD1 (6 bases). Trimming took off 6 bases at V and 0 bases at J, with 11 bases between the two ends. Germline V gene data show CDR1 as SNHLY and CDR2 as FYNNEI. The CDR3 runs 15 residues. The CDR3 DNA follows: TGTGCCAGCAGCTTGTACAGGGCAACTAATGAAAAACTGTTTTTT. Translation: CASSLYRATNEKLFF.

This chain joins TRBV7-2 and TRBJ1-6; D is unclear. Per germline, CDR1 SGHTA and CDR2 FQGNSA. CDR3 length: 15 residues. V lost 5 bases and J lost 4, with 12 bases in between. CDR3 protein: CASSPRAGYNSPLHF. CDR3 DNA: TGTGCCAGCAGCCCGCGAGCGGGTTATAATTCACCCCTCCACTTT.

This chain links TRBV6-2 or TRBV6-3 with TRBJ1-5; 8 nucleotides line up with TRBD1. Germline V gene data show CDR1 as MNHEY and CDR2 as SVGEGT. V lost 6 bases and J lost 5; bases outside the gene matches: 9. This CDR3 has 15 residues. The CDR3: CASSPRGQGDQPQHF. The CDR3 region has the DNA TGTGCCAGCAGCCCTCGCGGACAGGGCGATCAGCCCCAGCATTTT.

The rearrangement uses TRBV10-1 and TRBJ2-3; 8 positions agree with TRBD2. The V gene's germline CDR1 is WNHNN and CDR2 SYGVQD (reference sequence). CDR3 size: 14 residues. V was pared by 8 bases and J by 3 bases, with 7 bases of the junction left unmatched. In nucleotides, the CDR3 is TGCGCCAGCCGTAGAGCGGGGGAAACAGATACGCAGTATTTT. This gives the protein CASRRAGETDTQYF.

The V call is TRBV27, the J call TRBJ2-3; D gene ambiguous. This CDR3 has 16 residues. Germline-derived CDR1 and CDR2 are MNHEY and SMNVEV (reference sequence). The V end was cut by 8 bases, the J end by 6 bases, with 24 bases between. CDR3 in DNA: TGTGCCAGCCATGGAATTCTGGGCCCGGTGGTGGATACGCAGTATTTT. Translating gives CASHGILGPVVDTQYF.

This chain uses TRBV11-2 with TRBJ2-2, with 7 bases matching TRBD1. This CDR3 has 15 amino acids. The germline V gene encodes CDR1 SGHAT and CDR2 FQNNGV. V shed 5 bases, J shed 3 bases, and the junction held 6 bases outside the gene matches. CDR3 coding DNA: TGTGCCAGCAGCCGGGGTACAGGGGACACCGGGGAGCTGTTTTTT. It translates to CASSRGTGDTGELFF.

The rearrangement joins TRBV27 to TRBJ2-1; 8 bases agree with TRBD2. J lost 2 bases, V lost 5 bases, and 5 bases had no gene match. Germline V CDR1 and CDR2: MNHEY, SMNVEV (reference sequence). CDR3 length: 15 amino acids. CDR3 loop: CASSLSGGAYNEQFF. In DNA, the CDR3 is TGTGCCAGCAGTCTCAGCGGGGGAGCCTACAATGAGCAGTTCTTC.

The CDR3 here is CASRDTSGGADEQFF. DNA of the CDR3: TGTGCCAGCAGGGATACTAGCGGGGGGGCCGATGAGCAGTTCTTC. The chain links TRBV5-5 to TRBJ2-1; 13 bases agree with TRBD2. Germline V gene sequence: CDR1 SGHKS, CDR2 YYEKEE (reference sequence). V was clipped by 5 bases and J by 8 bases; unmatched bases: 7. The CDR3 consists of 15 residues.

In its sample, this clone was seen once. This sequence joins TRBV7-9 and TRBJ1-3; maybe TRBD1 (6 bases). Trimming stripped 5 bases from V and 2 bases from J, with 13 bases between. From germline, CDR1 is SEHNR and CDR2 FQNEAQ (reference sequence). This CDR3 region has 15 residues. Here the CDR3 DNA reads TGTGCCAGCAGCCGTCAGGGGTCCCCTGGAAACACCATATATTTT. It is translated as CASSRQGSPGNTIYF.

This clone was detected once. The chain carries TRBV6-1 and TRBJ2-5; TRBD1 agrees at 9 bases. CDR3 length equals 15 residues. V dropped 2 bases and J dropped 2; count of bases not matched to a gene: 3. Germline CDR1 and CDR2: MNHNS and SASEGT. Here the CDR3 reads CASSESGTGQETQYF. The CDR3, as DNA: TGTGCCAGCAGTGAATCGGGGACAGGGCAAGAGACCCAGTACTTC.

V is TRBV7-2 and J is TRBJ2-5; 14 nucleotides agree with TRBD2. V was pared by 3 bases and J by 7 bases, with 7 bases of the junction left unmatched. The V gene's germline CDR1 is SGHTA and CDR2 FQGNSA. The CDR3 contains 16 residues. The CDR3 region is CASSFGLAGGLGTQYF. The CDR3, as DNA: TGTGCCAGCAGCTTTGGACTAGCGGGGGGCCTCGGGACCCAGTACTTC.

The J gene is TRBJ1-5, the V gene TRBV11-2, with D unresolved. CDR1 and CDR2 from the germline V gene are SGHAT and FQNNGV. The CDR3 is 13 residues long. V shed 5 bases and J shed 5 bases, with 10 bases lying between them. CDR3 loop: CASSKYRDQPQHF. Here the CDR3 DNA reads TGTGCCAGCAGCAAATACAGAGATCAGCCCCAGCATTTT.

The chain combines TRBV19 with TRBJ1-5; a weak D match, TRBD1 (6 bases). The CDR3 consists of 15 residues. The V end was cut by 9 bases, the J end by 0 bases, with 15 bases between. Germline CDR1 LNHDA, CDR2 SQIVND (reference sequence). The CDR3 spells CASVDRAYSNQPQHF. The CDR3 bases are TGTGCCAGCGTGGACAGAGCGTATAGCAATCAGCCCCAGCATTTT.

V gene TRBV2 combines with J gene TRBJ2-3, with 8 nucleotides matching TRBD2. This CDR3 comprises 16 residues. V was clipped by 2 bases and J by 2 bases; unmatched bases: 6. Germline loops: CDR1 SNHLY, CDR2 FYNNEI. The CDR3 DNA reads TGTGCCAGCAGTGAAATAGCGGGGCCCCACACAGATACGCAGTATTTT. Its translation is CASSEIAGPHTDTQYF.

This sequence joins TRBV5-4 and TRBJ1-6, with D perhaps TRBD1 (6 bases). This CDR3 spans 15 amino acids. CDR1 is SGHNT and CDR2 is YYREEE in the germline V gene (reference sequence). V gave up 4 bases and J gave up 0 bases, with 8 bases separating them. CDR3 sequence: CASSTGSSYNSPLHF. The CDR3 nucleotides read TGTGCCAGCAGCACAGGGAGCTCCTATAATTCACCCCTCCACTTT.